The sequence of this T cell receptor beta chain was determined in a study of blood T cell repertoires in COVID-19. The overall study: The United States, Italy and Spain provided the acute and convalescent COVID-19 samples.

There are a few counts of this clone. The CDR3 loop spans 14 amino acids. Trimming took 0 bases from V and 6 from J, leaving 9 bases between them. CDR1 is LGHNA and CDR2 is YNFKEQ in the germline V gene. Authors' methods: By means of reference gene primer amplification, nucleated cell counts were estimated. Some clones are missing from TCRdb's copy, which holds only in-frame ones; the method was immunoSEQ multiplex PCR. That table gives V, J and clone size, and the DNA gave D and trimming. The table shows just under 250,000 clones, with approximately 90% occurring only once. The chain uses TRBV4-2 and TRBJ2-4; D remains ambiguous. The sample taken for sequencing was PBMCs or T cells enriched from blood (not recorded which). This TCR derives from a woman in her twenties or thirties who had recovered from COVID-19. CDR3 coding DNA: TGTGCCAGCAGCCAAGAACAGTTTCTAAACATTCAGTACTTC. Amino acid sequence: CASSQEQFLNIQYF.